This T cell receptor beta chain was recorded in a study of T-cell memory formation after mild COVID-19. Across the whole study: TCR clusters largely stayed donor specific.

Study-level points and caveats: For contracting clones, CD4+ ones sat mainly in CM and EM, CD8+ in EMRA.

Comment on this clonotype: Antigen specificity is unknown.

It was 5'RACE with constant-segment primers that produced the TCR alpha and TCR beta cDNA libraries, which carried sample barcodes and UMIs. TCRdb reprocessed the 5' RACE reads with MiXCR, giving one entry per CDR3 protein. Among hundreds of thousands of distinct CDR3 sequences, 16% were seen once, and the ten largest hold about 22%. Sequenced sample: PBMCs or a T cell subset sorted from them (not recorded which). The origin of this receptor is a man aged 18 to 35 who had mild COVID-19 (a few samples of this study predate the infection). Cell type and time point are not known.

CDR3 nucleotide sequence: TGTGCCAGCAGCCAAGAACAAGGACAGGCTTTAGACTATGGCTACACCTTC. This encodes CASSQEQGQALDYGYTF. The J gene is TRBJ1-2, the V gene TRBV4-2; TRBD1 matches at 7 bases. CDR1 is LGHNA, CDR2 YNFKEQ, per germline. The CDR3 totals 17 residues. J was trimmed by 3 bases and V by 0 bases; bases with no gene match: 10.